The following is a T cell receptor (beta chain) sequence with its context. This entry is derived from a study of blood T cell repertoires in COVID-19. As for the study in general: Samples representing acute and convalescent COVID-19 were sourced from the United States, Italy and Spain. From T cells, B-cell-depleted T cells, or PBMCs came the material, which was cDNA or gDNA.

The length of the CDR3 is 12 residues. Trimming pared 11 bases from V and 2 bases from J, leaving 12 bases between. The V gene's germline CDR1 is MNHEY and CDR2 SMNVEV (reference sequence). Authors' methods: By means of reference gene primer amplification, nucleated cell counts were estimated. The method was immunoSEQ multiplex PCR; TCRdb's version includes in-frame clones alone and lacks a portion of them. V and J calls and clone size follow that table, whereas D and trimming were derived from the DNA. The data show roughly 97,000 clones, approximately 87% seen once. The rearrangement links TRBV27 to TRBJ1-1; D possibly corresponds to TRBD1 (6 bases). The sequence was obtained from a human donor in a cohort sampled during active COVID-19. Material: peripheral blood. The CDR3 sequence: CAAKGVNTEAFF. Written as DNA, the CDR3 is TGTGCCGCAAAGGGGGTAAACACTGAAGCTTTCTTT.